The 18 T cell receptor beta chains presented below share a single source sample, sequenced in a study of post-analysis software for immune sequencing data. Unique molecular identifiers were built into the TCR beta cDNA libraries. TCRdb analysed the PCR reads with MiXCR anew, one entry per CDR3 protein. The data contain 700,000 to 900,000 distinct CDR3 sequences, about half of them seen just once; the ten biggest clones take up roughly 4.4%. Study-wide points: Comparison of patients with controls showed roughly five TRBV segments more frequent in patients, TRBV5-6, TRBV5-1 and TRBV20-1 among them.

Their antigens are not known. The sequencing sample was made of blood. The receptors were gathered from a girl between 5 and 17 years old with multiple sclerosis.

This clonotype was detected a few times. V gene TRBV9 combines with J gene TRBJ1-4; 8 bases align to TRBD1. With V trimmed by 1 base and J by 3 bases, 5 bases remained unmatched. The CDR3 is 16 amino acids. Germline CDR1 is SGDLS and CDR2 is YYNGEE. CDR3 nucleotide sequence: TGTGCCAGCAGCGTATCGGGGACAGGCTCTAATGAAAAACTGTTTTTT. Translated, it gives CASSVSGTGSNEKLFF.

The CDR3 nucleotides read TGCAGTGCTAGAGCCCTAGCGGGGACCTCCTACGAGCAGTACTTC. Its protein is CSARALAGTSYEQYF. The gene calls are TRBV20-1 and TRBJ2-7, with 9 bases lining up with TRBD2. The V gene end was trimmed by 1 base and the J gene end by 0 bases; junction bases not matched to a gene: 4. CDR1 and CDR2 from the germline V gene are DFQATT and SNEGSKA (reference sequence). This CDR3 has 15 amino acids.

V usage is TRBV7-3 and J usage is TRBJ2-1, with D hard to call. Trimming removed 3 bases from V and 9 bases from J, with 15 bases in between. The germline CDR1 and CDR2 sequences are SGHTA and FQGTGA. CDR3 size: 14 residues. CDR3: CASSFQPPPSEQFF. The CDR3 region has the DNA TGTGCCAGCAGCTTCCAGCCACCCCCAAGTGAGCAGTTCTTC.

The chain carries TRBV5-1 and TRBJ2-7, with 8 positions matching TRBD2. Germline V lookup: CDR1 SGHRS, CDR2 YFSETQ. The CDR3 extends over 15 amino acids. V trimming: 0 bases; J trimming: 2 bases; junction bases outside the gene matches: 4. As DNA, the CDR3 is TGCGCCAGCAGCTTGGGGTTTAGCGGGACCTACGAGCAGTACTTC. Its translation: CASSLGFSGTYEQYF.

The V call is TRBV30, the J call TRBJ2-1, with 11 bases identical to TRBD2. Germline CDR1 is GTSNPN and CDR2 is SVGIG (reference sequence). The junction had 3 bases not matched to a gene; V was cut back by 6 bases and J by 5 bases. The CDR3 runs 13 residues. CDR3 residues: CACVSGRDNEQFF. The CDR3 DNA reads as TGTGCCTGTGTTAGCGGGAGGGACAATGAGCAGTTCTTC.

A note on this clonotype: One end of the junction varies from germline; a read error may be responsible. The chain combines TRBV4-1 with TRBJ2-3, with D possibly TRBD1 on 6 matching bases. This CDR3 has 18 residues. CDR1 is MGHRA and CDR2 is YSYEKL in the germline V gene. The CDR3 here is CTSSQGGRLTSLTDTQYF. CDR3 bases: TGCACCAGCAGCCAAGGGGGACGGCTAACCTCGCTCACAGATACGCAGTATTTT.

V gene TRBV4-3 combines with J gene TRBJ2-5; tentatively, D is TRBD1 or TRBD2 (5 bases each). Deletions cut 0 bases from V and 8 bases from J, with 13 bases between. This CDR3 comprises 14 residues. Germline lookup yields CDR1 LGHNA and CDR2 YSLEER. The CDR3 DNA reads TGCGCCAGCAGCCAAGATGTCCGAGGGGACACCCAGTACTTC. Encoded protein: CASSQDVRGDTQYF.

This clonotype was seen only a few times. The chain has TRBV5-1 and TRBJ2-1, with 14 nucleotides matching TRBD2. From germline, CDR1 is SGHRS and CDR2 YFSETQ. This CDR3 spans 17 amino acids. With V trimmed by 4 bases and J by 5 bases, 8 bases remained unmatched. CDR3 nucleotides: TGCGCCAGCAGCCCGGGACTAGCGGGAGCGACAAACAATGAGCAGTTCTTC. It translates to CASSPGLAGATNNEQFF.

The chain links TRBV6-6 to TRBJ2-3, with D possibly TRBD1 on 6 matching bases. V was trimmed by 2 bases and J by 4 bases, leaving 16 bases between them. Germline V gene sequence: CDR1 MNHNY, CDR2 SVGAGI (reference sequence). The CDR3 runs to 16 residues. The CDR3 region is CASSYLLGGNADTQYF. The CDR3 DNA follows: TGTGCCAGCAGTTACCTCCTAGGGGGTAACGCAGATACGCAGTATTTT.

This clonotype was observed many times. One end of the junction is discordant with germline, which a read error may explain. The rearrangement links TRBV5-1 to TRBJ2-3; 10 nucleotides agree with TRBD2. This CDR3 comprises 15 residues. From germline, CDR1 is SGHRS and CDR2 YFSETQ. The CDR3 region has the DNA TGTGCCAGCAGCCCGACTAGCGGGAGCACAGATACGCAGTATTTT. Translating gives CASSPTSGSTDTQYF.

Regarding this clonotype: A read error may account for a junction end that differs from germline. This chain links TRBV7-7 with TRBJ2-5; the match to TRBD2 covers 11 bases. This CDR3 has 16 amino acids. CDR1 and CDR2 from the germline V gene are SSHAT and FNYEAQ (reference sequence). The DNA for the CDR3 is TGTGCTAGCAGCAGCGGGACTAGCGGTTCCACCGGGACCCAGTACTTC. Protein: CASSSGTSGSTGTQYF.

The V call is TRBV7-2, the J call TRBJ2-6, with D perhaps TRBD2 (5 bases). Trimming shortened V by 1 base and J by 4 bases, and 14 bases separated the two germline ends. Germline loops: CDR1 SGHTA, CDR2 FQGNSA. This CDR3 is 17 amino acids long. CDR3 residues: CASSLGRPREGANVLTF. CDR3 coding DNA: TGTGCCAGCAGCTTAGGCCGCCCGAGGGAGGGGGCCAACGTCCTGACTTTC.

The chain is built from TRBV6-2 or TRBV6-3 and TRBJ1-2; 7 nucleotides line up with TRBD1. In germline, CDR1 is MNHEY, CDR2 SVGEGT. With V trimmed by 10 bases and J by 6 bases, 5 bases remained unmatched. The CDR3 is 11 residues long. CDR3 in DNA: TGTGCCATTCAGGGGGTAAATGGCTACACCTTC. Its protein is CAIQGVNGYTF.

The sample holds a few counts of this clonotype. The genes are TRBV19 and TRBJ2-6; TRBD1 agrees at 9 bases. The CDR3 has 17 residues. In germline, CDR1 is LNHDA, CDR2 SQIVND (reference sequence). J lost 0 bases, V lost 6 bases, and 6 bases had no gene match. The CDR3 DNA follows: TGTGCCAGTAGCGACAGGGGGTTTAGCTCTGGGGCCAACGTCCTGACTTTC. Residues: CASSDRGFSSGANVLTF.

This rearrangement joins TRBV5-1 to TRBJ2-4, with TRBD2 identical over 13 bases. Trimming took 3 bases from V and 1 from J; bases not matched to a gene: 13. Per the germline V gene, CDR1 is SGHRS and CDR2 is YFSETQ. CDR3 length equals 20 residues. CDR3: CASSSGLAGAVSLAKNIQYF. The CDR3, as DNA: TGCGCCAGCAGCTCTGGACTAGCGGGAGCTGTGAGTTTGGCCAAAAACATTCAGTACTTC.

This clonotype was counted a few times. The chain combines TRBV15 with TRBJ2-7, with 7 bases lining up with TRBD1. Germline CDR1 is LNHNV and CDR2 is YYDKDF (reference sequence). Trimming took 0 bases from V and 0 from J; bases not matched to a gene: 2. The CDR3 has 15 residues. The CDR3 reads CATSREDRSSYEQYF. For the CDR3, the DNA is TGTGCCACCAGCAGAGAGGACAGGAGCTCCTACGAGCAGTACTTC.

The chain couples TRBV5-1 to TRBJ2-1, with 7 nucleotides matching TRBD2. The CDR3 is 17 amino acids. V trimming: 0 bases; J trimming: 8 bases; junction bases outside the gene matches: 14. Germline V gene sequence: CDR1 SGHRS, CDR2 YFSETQ. The CDR3 DNA is TGCGCCAGCAGCTTGGTCGGGAGCGGGACTCTCTTGGATGAGCAGTTCTTC. Its translation: CASSLVGSGTLLDEQFF.

This chain joins TRBV20-1 and TRBJ2-1; 8 nucleotides agree with TRBD2. This CDR3 contains 15 residues. Germline V gene data show CDR1 as DFQATT and CDR2 as SNEGSKA (reference sequence). Trimming cost V 4 bases and J 3 bases; bases outside gene matches: 8. The chain's CDR3 is CSATGSGRIYNEQFF. CDR3 sequence (DNA): TGCAGTGCTACTGGAAGCGGGAGAATCTACAATGAGCAGTTCTTC.